These 25 T cell receptor beta chains share one sample of origin, sequenced in a study of cytomegalovirus exposure and HLA in healthy donors. Primers: 60 Vbeta forward and 13 Jbeta reverse. Data came from immunoSEQ multiplex PCR; TCRdb stores just in-frame clones and leaves some out. The sample holds fewer than 40,000 clones, 70% to 85% seen once. Material: PBMCs. The receptors come from a woman younger than 30 in good health and CMV-seronegative.

The chain employs TRBV11-3 and TRBJ2-3; a possible D gene is TRBD2 (5 bases). This CDR3 has 17 amino acids. Germline V gene lookup returns CDR1 SGHNT and CDR2 YENEEA. The V end lost 0 bases, the J end lost 0 bases, and 13 bases lay between the germline ends. This CDR3 reads CASSLDFGWTSTDTQYF. CDR3 nucleotides: TGTGCCAGCAGCTTAGATTTCGGGTGGACTAGCACAGATACGCAGTATTTT.

The rearrangement uses TRBV6-6 and TRBJ2-7; 9 bases line up with TRBD1. Germline CDR1 reads MNHNY; CDR2 reads SVGAGI (reference sequence). V lost 3 bases, J lost 4 bases, and 7 bases stayed unmatched. The CDR3 spans 15 residues. CDR3 DNA sequence: TGTGCCAGCAGTTATTCGCCGGGACAGGGATACGAGCAGTACTTC. Its translation: CASSYSPGQGYEQYF.

The chain has TRBV10-3 and TRBJ2-7; tentatively, D is TRBD2 (7 bases). V was pared by 0 bases and J by 4 bases, with 16 bases between. CDR1 ENHRY and CDR2 SYGVKD come from the germline V gene. The CDR3 loop spans 16 amino acids. CDR3 nucleotide sequence: TGTGCCATCAGTGAGTCGACCGGGGAGGGGGGGTACGAGCAGTACTTC. Translating gives CAISESTGEGGYEQYF.

V gene TRBV4-1 combines with J gene TRBJ1-1; D not certain. The CDR3 totals 15 residues. Germline CDR1 MGHRA, CDR2 YSYEKL. The V end was cut by 1 base, the J end by 3 bases, with 12 bases between. The CDR3 sequence is CASSQVVLQYTEAFF. In nucleotides, the CDR3 is TGCGCCAGCAGCCAAGTTGTGTTACAGTACACTGAAGCTTTCTTT.

This chain links TRBV4-3 with TRBJ2-3; 7 positions match TRBD2. With 0 bases clipped from V and 5 bases from J, the junction kept 8 bases outside the gene matches. The CDR3 consists of 16 residues. Germline V CDR1 and CDR2: LGHNA, YSLEER. The CDR3 loop reads CASSQDLAGVGDTQYF. The CDR3 nucleotides are TGCGCCAGCAGCCAAGATTTGGCGGGAGTGGGAGATACGCAGTATTTT.

The chain uses TRBV5-5 and TRBJ2-1; perhaps TRBD1 as D (6 bases). Trimming stripped 5 bases from V and 0 bases from J, with 12 bases between. Germline assignment: CDR1 SGHKS and CDR2 YYEKEE (reference sequence). This CDR3 is built from 15 residues. The DNA of the CDR3 is TGTGCCAGCAGTTGGGGGCCTAGCTCCTACAATGAGCAGTTCTTC. Its protein product is CASSWGPSSYNEQFF.

This clone was picked up a small number of times. This chain joins TRBV4-3 and TRBJ2-7; 11 nucleotides align to TRBD1. V trimming: 0 bases; J trimming: 0 bases; junction bases outside the gene matches: 1. Per germline, CDR1 LGHNA and CDR2 YSLEER. The CDR3 is 16 residues long. In DNA, the CDR3 is TGCGCCAGCAGCCAAGACGGGACAGGGGGCTCCTACGAGCAGTACTTC. It codes for CASSQDGTGGSYEQYF.

The rearrangement links TRBV12-5 to TRBJ2-1; 7 bases fit TRBD2. The CDR3 spans 17 residues. V shed 4 bases, J shed 4 bases, and the junction held 13 bases outside the gene matches. The germline V gene has CDR1 LGHNT and CDR2 FRNRAP. The CDR3 reads CASGWTSTYKKYNEQFF. Here the CDR3 DNA reads TGTGCTAGTGGTTGGACTAGTACGTACAAAAAATACAATGAGCAGTTCTTC.

The gene calls are TRBV15 and TRBJ2-5, with 12 bases lining up with TRBD1. This CDR3 has 18 residues. V gave up 0 bases and J gave up 4 bases; unmatched junction bases: 9. Looked up from germline, CDR1 is LNHNV and CDR2 is YYDKDF (reference sequence). The DNA of the CDR3 is TGTGCCACCAGCAGAGATCTGGGACAGGGGGCGCGAGGAGAGACCCAGTACTTC. This codes for CATSRDLGQGARGETQYF.

The rearrangement uses TRBV5-6 and TRBJ2-2; no clear D gene. The germline gives CDR1 SGHDT, CDR2 YYEEEE. This CDR3 region has 16 residues. Between the trimmed V and J ends, which lost 0 bases and 3 bases, there was a span of 12 bases. The CDR3 coding sequence is TGTGCCAGCAGCTTGGTCGGCAGCGTTGACACCGGGGAGCTGTTTTTT. This codes for CASSLVGSVDTGELFF. The variable domain in full, completed from reference TRBV5-6 and TRBJ2-2, reads DAGVTQSPTHLIKTRGQQVTLRCSPKSGHDTVSWYQQALGQGPQFIFQYYEEEERQRGNFPDRFSGHQFPNYSSELNVNALLLGDSALYLCASSLVGSVDTGELFFGEGSRLTVL.

The rearrangement uses TRBV5-8 and TRBJ2-3; D possibly corresponds to TRBD2 (6 bases). Trimming took off 3 bases at V and 6 bases at J, with 17 bases between the two ends. Germline CDR1 and CDR2: SGHTS and YDEGEE. This CDR3 region has 15 residues. The CDR3 spells CASSSEGFTRDTQYF. The CDR3 DNA reads as TGTGCCAGCAGCTCGGAGGGGTTTACGCGGGATACGCAGTATTTT.

The chain has TRBV11-2 and TRBJ2-3, with 10 bases lining up with TRBD2. There are 18 residues in the CDR3. The junction had 16 bases not matched to a gene; V was cut back by 6 bases and J by 4 bases. Germline V gene sequence: CDR1 SGHAT, CDR2 FQNNGV. CDR3 sequence: CASSGSGGRTERSDTQYF. CDR3 nucleotides: TGTGCCAGCAGTGGTAGCGGGGGGCGTACGGAACGCTCAGATACGCAGTATTTT.

Turning to this clone: Germline is not matched at one junction end, which may reflect a read error. The CDR3: CASRVRKGAGYGYPF. CDR3 DNA sequence: TGTGCCAGTCGCGTCCGGAAGGGGGCTGGCTATGGCTACCCCTTC. This chain connects TRBV27 to TRBJ1-2, with 7 bases lining up with TRBD1. Germline V gene sequence: CDR1 MNHEY, CDR2 SMNVEV (reference sequence). The CDR3 runs 15 residues.

The chain links TRBV18 to TRBJ2-1; 13 bases match TRBD2. The CDR3 sequence is 15 residues long. Germline CDR1 and CDR2: KGHSH and LQKENI. V trimming: 3 bases; J trimming: 7 bases; junction bases outside the gene matches: 3. The CDR3 loop reads CASSPGLAGANEQFF. The CDR3 DNA reads as TGTGCCAGCTCACCTGGACTAGCGGGAGCAAATGAGCAGTTCTTC. The full variable domain, in which reference TRBV18 and TRBJ2-1 provide the parts outside the CDR3, is NAGVMQNPRHLVRRRGQEARLRCSPMKGHSHVYWYRQLPEEGLKFMVYLQKENIIDESGMPKERFSAEFPKEGPSILRIQQVVRGDSAAYFCASSPGLAGANEQFFGPGTRLTVL.

The genes are TRBV9 and TRBJ2-1; D possibly corresponds to TRBD2 (6 bases). The germline V and J ends were trimmed by 10 bases and 0 bases, with 11 bases remaining between them. Per the germline V gene, CDR1 is SGDLS and CDR2 is YYNGEE. CDR3 length: 13 residues. The CDR3 nucleotides read TGTGCCTCGGGCGGGAACTCCTACAATGAGCAGTTCTTC. It translates to CASGGNSYNEQFF. The full variable domain, rest sourced from reference TRBV9 and TRBJ2-1, is DSGVTQTPKHLITATGQRVTLRCSPRSGDLSVYWYQQSLDQGLQFLIQYYNGEERAKGNILERFSAQQFPDLHSELNLSSLELGDSALYFCASGGNSYNEQFFGPGTRLTVL.

The CDR3 protein is CSVAGVITDTQYF. DNA for the CDR3: TGCAGCGTTGCGGGGGTCATCACAGATACGCAGTATTTT. The chain has TRBV29-1 and TRBJ2-3, with a weak D call TRBD2 (6 bases). The ends were cut back, 4 bases at V and 2 bases at J, with 10 bases in the middle. Germline lookup yields CDR1 SQVTM and CDR2 ANQGSEA. The CDR3 contains 13 residues.

The chain carries TRBV4-1 and TRBJ2-3, with D unresolved. From germline, CDR1 is MGHRA and CDR2 YSYEKL. CDR3 length: 14 amino acids. V was shortened by 1 base and J by 5 bases, with 10 bases between the two germline ends. CDR3 coding DNA: TGCGCCAGCAGCCAAGCTGCAGTTGGAGATACGCAGTATTTT. Amino acids: CASSQAAVGDTQYF.

This clone showed up just a few times. V and J are TRBV27 and TRBJ2-1, with D possibly being TRBD2 (5 bases). The V end lost 3 bases, the J end lost 5 bases, and 14 bases lay between the germline ends. Germline CDR1 reads MNHEY; CDR2 reads SMNVEV (reference sequence). CDR3 length equals 15 residues. The CDR3 bases are TGTGCCAGCAGTTTGGGGTTCCCCGGGGACAATGAGCAGTTCTTC. Amino acid sequence: CASSLGFPGDNEQFF.

This clone showed up just a few times. J is TRBJ1-5 and V is TRBV6-1; possibly TRBD1 for D (5 bases). V was trimmed by 2 bases and J by 0 bases, leaving 11 bases between them. The CDR3 sequence is 16 residues long. In germline, CDR1 is MNHNS, CDR2 SASEGT. The CDR3 loop is CASSESWTLSNQPQHF. CDR3 in DNA: TGTGCCAGCAGTGAATCGTGGACACTTAGCAATCAGCCCCAGCATTTT.

The V and J genes are TRBV4-3 and TRBJ2-6; D is unclear. Between the trimmed V and J ends, which lost 0 bases and 0 bases, there was a span of 6 bases. The germline gives CDR1 LGHNA, CDR2 YSLEER. This CDR3 has 16 residues. In DNA, the CDR3 is TGCGCCAGCAGCCAAGATCCAGACTCTGGGGCCAACGTCCTGACTTTC. Protein product: CASSQDPDSGANVLTF.

The V and J genes are TRBV6-1 and TRBJ2-3; TRBD2 is a possible D gene (5 bases). Per germline, CDR1 MNHNS and CDR2 SASEGT. This CDR3 contains 15 residues. V was clipped by 3 bases and J by 0 bases, with 10 bases between them. The CDR3 protein is CASSEILESTDTQYF. The CDR3 nucleotides read TGTGCCAGCAGTGAGATACTAGAAAGCACAGATACGCAGTATTTT.

This clone has just a few counts. This chain joins TRBV30 and TRBJ2-7; D uncertain. This CDR3 region has 12 residues. The germline gives CDR1 GTSNPN, CDR2 SVGIG (reference sequence). The ends were cut back, 2 bases at V and 2 bases at J, with 7 bases in the middle. The CDR3, as DNA: TGTGCCTGGAGTCCCTCCCCCTACGAGCAGTACTTC. As protein: CAWSPSPYEQYF. Using reference TRBV30 and TRBJ2-7 for the parts outside the CDR3, the full variable domain is SQTIHQWPATLVQPVGSPLSLECTVEGTSNPNLYWYRQAAGRGLQLLFYSVGIGQISSEVPQNLSASRPQDRQFILSSKKLLLSDSGFYLCAWSPSPYEQYFGPGTRLTVT.

The rearrangement uses TRBV7-9 and TRBJ2-7; 7 bases match TRBD1. In germline, CDR1 is SEHNR, CDR2 FQNEAQ (reference sequence). The CDR3 runs to 16 residues. The trim removed 2 bases at V and 6 bases at J, leaving 13 bases unmatched. The CDR3 reads CASSLSLRDSAPEQYF. DNA of the CDR3: TGTGCCAGCAGCTTAAGTCTCCGGGACAGCGCCCCCGAGCAGTACTTC.

J is TRBJ2-7 and V is TRBV4-2, with 8 bases aligning to TRBD2. Germline CDR1 LGHNA, CDR2 YNFKEQ. Trimming at V came to 4 bases and at J to 7 bases, leaving 15 bases not matched to a gene. The CDR3 spans 16 residues. The CDR3 region is CASSPVFSGEVGEQYF. The CDR3 DNA follows: TGTGCCAGCAGCCCCGTATTTAGCGGGGAGGTGGGAGAGCAGTACTTC.

This chain connects TRBV5-4 to TRBJ2-1, with TRBD2 identical over 13 bases. Germline loops: CDR1 SGHNT, CDR2 YYREEE (reference sequence). The CDR3 has 16 residues. V shed 3 bases, J shed 6 bases, and the junction held 6 bases outside the gene matches. The CDR3 DNA is TGTGCCAGCAGCTCTCCACTAGCGGGGGGGCGCAATGAGCAGTTCTTC. As protein: CASSSPLAGGRNEQFF.